A selection of T cell receptor beta chains follows, all from one sample in a study of regulatory T cells in long-lasting Graves disease. In TCRdb, the multiplex PCR reads were re-called with MiXCR into one record per CDR3 protein. The table has a few hundred thousand distinct CDR3 sequences, 10% to 15% seen once. This sample was also put to use in a study of T cells in Graves' hyperthyroidism and ophthalmopathy.

Material: peripheral blood mononuclear cells (PBMCs), obtained at new diagnosis, from a patient treated with antithyroid drugs. The receptors were sampled from a young woman with Graves disease. CDR3s include the opening cysteine and the closing phenylalanine or tryptophan. A D gene is named only where the DNA matches it firmly. Expanded clones are given a class, and other clones once, few, many or no size at all.

D gene,V gene,clone size,J gene,CDR3 protein,CDR3 DNA
-,TRBV7-8,few,TRBJ2-7,CASSLAWGNEQYF,TGTGCCAGCAGCTTAGCGTGGGGGAATGAGCAGTACTTC
TRBD2,TRBV28,many,TRBJ2-3,CASLLAGTDTQYF,TGTGCCAGCTTACTAGCGGGCACAGATACGCAGTATTTT
TRBD2,TRBV5-1,many,TRBJ2-3,CASSLALLIQRGSTDTQYF,TGCGCCAGCAGCTTGGCCTTACTAATCCAGCGGGGGTCCACAGATACGCAGTATTTT
TRBD2,TRBV20-1,-,TRBJ2-1,CSARLLPSGAYNEQFF,TGCAGTGCTAGACTTCTCCCTAGCGGAGCCTACAATGAGCAGTTCTTC
TRBD1,TRBV25-1,few,TRBJ2-2,CASSAGTDFTGELFF,TGTGCCAGCAGTGCTGGGACAGACTTTACCGGGGAGCTGTTTTTT
-,TRBV19,-,TRBJ2-2,CASSIGGAAGELFF,TGTGCCAGTAGTATTGGGGGGGCCGCCGGGGAGCTGTTTTTT
-,TRBV27,-,TRBJ1-1,CASSFFGLTERTEAFF,TGTGCCAGCAGTTTTTTCGGACTTACGGAGCGCACTGAAGCTTTCTTT
-,TRBV19,-,TRBJ1-2,CASTKGTMKGYTF,TGTGCCAGTACCAAGGGGACCATGAAGGGGTACACCTTC
-,TRBV29-1,many,TRBJ2-1,CSGHLDEQFF,TGCAGCGGGCACCTCGATGAGCAGTTCTTC
-,TRBV4-1,few,TRBJ2-3,CASSPRAGAIDTQYF,TGCGCCAGCAGCCCCCGCGCCGGGGCCATAGATACGCAGTATTTT
-,TRBV6-8,many,TRBJ2-1,CASRTADQKINEQFF,TGTGCCAGCAGAACAGCGGACCAAAAGATCAATGAGCAGTTCTTC
-,TRBV3-1,many,TRBJ1-4,CASSQGLDNEKLFF,TGTGCCAGCAGCCAGGGCCTCGATAATGAAAAACTGTTTTTT
-,TRBV20-1,many,TRBJ1-5,CSASRGLGQPQHF,TGCAGTGCTAGCAGGGGCCTGGGGCAGCCCCAGCATTTT
-,TRBV25-1,few,TRBJ2-7,CASSELGGAYEQYF,TGTGCCAGCAGTGAATTAGGCGGCGCCTACGAGCAGTACTTC
TRBD1,TRBV7-8,many,TRBJ2-3,CASSLDPDRSSDTQYF,TGTGCCAGCAGCTTAGATCCGGACAGGAGCTCAGATACGCAGTATTTT
TRBD1,TRBV29-1,few,TRBJ2-7,CSVGQGAHEQYF,TGCAGCGTTGGACAGGGGGCACACGAGCAGTACTTC
TRBD1,TRBV10-3,many,TRBJ2-5,CAISEGTGRRKETQYF,TGTGCCATCAGTGAGGGGACAGGGAGGAGAAAGGAGACCCAGTACTTC
-,TRBV12-3/TRBV12-4,many,TRBJ1-2,CASSLSLYGYTF,TGTGCCAGCAGTCTTTCTCTCTATGGCTACACCTTC
TRBD2,TRBV7-8,few,TRBJ2-7,CASSHGPIAGGRGEQYF,TGTGCCAGCAGCCACGGCCCTATAGCGGGAGGGCGGGGCGAGCAGTACTTC
TRBD1,TRBV3-1,-,TRBJ1-1,CANSLIQGDTEAFF,TGTGCCAACAGCCTCATACAGGGGGACACTGAAGCTTTCTTT
TRBD1,TRBV2,many,TRBJ1-4,CASRLGTAAEKLFF,TGTGCCAGCAGGCTCGGGACAGCTGCTGAAAAACTGTTTTTT
TRBD2,TRBV20-1,many,TRBJ2-7,CSARRAGVSYEQYF,TGCAGTGCTAGGAGGGCGGGAGTAAGCTACGAGCAGTACTTC
-,TRBV9,few,TRBJ1-3,CASSVEASGNTIYF,TGTGCCAGCAGCGTAGAAGCCTCTGGAAACACCATATATTTT
TRBD1,TRBV27,many,TRBJ2-1,CASSPTGWNEQFF,TGTGCCAGCAGTCCGACAGGGTGGAATGAGCAGTTCTTC